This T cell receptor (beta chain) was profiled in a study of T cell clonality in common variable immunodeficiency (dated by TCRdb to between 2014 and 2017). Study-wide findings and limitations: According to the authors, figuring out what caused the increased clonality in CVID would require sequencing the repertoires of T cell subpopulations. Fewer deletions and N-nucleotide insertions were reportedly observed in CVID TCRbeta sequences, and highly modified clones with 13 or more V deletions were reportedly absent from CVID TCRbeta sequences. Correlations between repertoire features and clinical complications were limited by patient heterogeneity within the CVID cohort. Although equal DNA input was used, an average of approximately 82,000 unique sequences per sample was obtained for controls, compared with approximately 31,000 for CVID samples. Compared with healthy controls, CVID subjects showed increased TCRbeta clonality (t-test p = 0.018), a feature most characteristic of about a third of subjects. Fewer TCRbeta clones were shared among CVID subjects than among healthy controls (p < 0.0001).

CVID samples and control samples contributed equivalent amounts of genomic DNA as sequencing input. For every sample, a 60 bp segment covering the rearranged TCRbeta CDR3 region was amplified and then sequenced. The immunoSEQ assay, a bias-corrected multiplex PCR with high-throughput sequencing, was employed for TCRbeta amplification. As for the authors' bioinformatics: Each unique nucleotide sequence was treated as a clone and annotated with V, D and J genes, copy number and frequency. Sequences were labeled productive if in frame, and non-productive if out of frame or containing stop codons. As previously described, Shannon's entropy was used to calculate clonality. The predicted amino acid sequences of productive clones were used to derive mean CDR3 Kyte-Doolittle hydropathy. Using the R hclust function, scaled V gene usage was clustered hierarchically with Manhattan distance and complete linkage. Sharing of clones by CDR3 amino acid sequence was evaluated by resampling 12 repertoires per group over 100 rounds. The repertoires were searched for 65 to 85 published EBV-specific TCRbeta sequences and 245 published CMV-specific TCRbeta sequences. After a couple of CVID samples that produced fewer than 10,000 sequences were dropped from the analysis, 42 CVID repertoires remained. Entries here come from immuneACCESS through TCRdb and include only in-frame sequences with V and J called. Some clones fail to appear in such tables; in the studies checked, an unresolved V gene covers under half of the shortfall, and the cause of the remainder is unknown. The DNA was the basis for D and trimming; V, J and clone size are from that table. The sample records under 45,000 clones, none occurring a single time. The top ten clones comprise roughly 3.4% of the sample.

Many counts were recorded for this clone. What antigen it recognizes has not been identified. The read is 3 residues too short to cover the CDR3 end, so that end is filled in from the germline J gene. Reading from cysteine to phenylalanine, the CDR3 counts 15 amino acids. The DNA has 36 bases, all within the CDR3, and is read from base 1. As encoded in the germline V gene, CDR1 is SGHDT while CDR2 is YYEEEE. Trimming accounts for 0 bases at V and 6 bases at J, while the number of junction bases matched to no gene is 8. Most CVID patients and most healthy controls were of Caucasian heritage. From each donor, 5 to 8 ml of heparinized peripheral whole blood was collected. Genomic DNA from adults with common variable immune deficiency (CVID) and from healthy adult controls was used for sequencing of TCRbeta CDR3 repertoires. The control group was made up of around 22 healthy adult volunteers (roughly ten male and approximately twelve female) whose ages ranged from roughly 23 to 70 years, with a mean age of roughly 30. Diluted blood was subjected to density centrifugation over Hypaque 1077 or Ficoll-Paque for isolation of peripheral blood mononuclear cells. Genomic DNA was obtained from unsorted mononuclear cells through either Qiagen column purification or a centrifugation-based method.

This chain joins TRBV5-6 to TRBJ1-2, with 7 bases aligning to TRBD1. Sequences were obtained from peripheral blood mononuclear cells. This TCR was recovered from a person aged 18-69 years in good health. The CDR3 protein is CASSLADRETDGYTF. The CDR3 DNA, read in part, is TGTGCCAGCAGCTTGGCCGACAGGGAGACAGATGGC.